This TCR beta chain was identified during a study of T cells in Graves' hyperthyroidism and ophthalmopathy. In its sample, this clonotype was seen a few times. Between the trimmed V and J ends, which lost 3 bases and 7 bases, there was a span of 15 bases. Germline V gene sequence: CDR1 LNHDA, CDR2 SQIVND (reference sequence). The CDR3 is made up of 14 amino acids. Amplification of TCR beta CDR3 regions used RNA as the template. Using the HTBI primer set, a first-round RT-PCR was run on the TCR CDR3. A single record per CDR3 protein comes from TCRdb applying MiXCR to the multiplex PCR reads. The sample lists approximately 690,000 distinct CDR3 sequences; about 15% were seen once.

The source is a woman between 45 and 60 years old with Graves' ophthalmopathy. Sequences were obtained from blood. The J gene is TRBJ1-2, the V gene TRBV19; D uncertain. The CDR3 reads CASSIKREVRGYTF. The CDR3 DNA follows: TGTGCCAGTAGTATTAAAAGGGAAGTTCGTGGCTACACCTTC.